This entry concerns a single TCR beta chain. The data stem from a study of blood T cell repertoires in COVID-19. At the level of the study: There were acute and convalescent COVID-19 samples, and they came from the United States, Italy and Spain. PBMCs, B-cell-depleted T cells, or T cells provided the cDNA or gDNA that made up the material.

Germline V gene data show CDR1 as SQVTM and CDR2 as ANQGSEA. V dropped 3 bases and J dropped 3; count of bases not matched to a gene: 5. The CDR3 covers 15 residues. In the original processing: Nucleated cell number was recorded as an estimate derived from reference gene primer amplification. The repertoire was sequenced with immunoSEQ multiplex PCR; TCRdb's copy has only in-frame clones and lacks some. From that table come the V and J calls and clone size; the DNA was used to work out D and trimming. Of around 140,000 clones in the sample, about 80% were seen once. The specimen sequenced was peripheral blood. The origin of this receptor is a human donor in a cohort sampled during active COVID-19. The chain employs TRBV29-1 and TRBJ2-5; TRBD2 agrees at 12 bases. CDR3 DNA: TGCAGCGTTGAGCTGCTAGCGGGGGGGAAAGAGACCCAGTACTTC. This gives the protein CSVELLAGGKETQYF.